One TCR beta chain is described in this entry. The sample comes from a study of blood T cell repertoires in COVID-19. Per germline, CDR1 ENHRY and CDR2 SYGVKD. The V and J ends lost 7 bases and 3 bases respectively, with 15 bases between them. The length of the CDR3 is 14 residues. The table came from immunoSEQ multiplex PCR; TCRdb's copy has only in-frame clones and leaves some out. The sample records roughly 150,000 clones, about 83% being singletons. The chain combines TRBV10-3 with TRBJ1-2, with D possibly TRBD1 on 6 matching bases. Input material: peripheral blood. The receptor was isolated from an elderly woman with COVID-19, enrolled during active disease. CDR3 protein: CAITQGTFDYGYTF. CDR3 sequence (DNA): TGTGCCATCACCCAGGGGACGTTTGACTATGGCTACACCTTC.